This T cell receptor beta chain came from a study of blood T cell repertoires in COVID-19. At the level of the study: From the United States, Italy and Spain came samples of acute and convalescent COVID-19. T cells, B-cell-depleted T cells, or PBMCs supplied cDNA or gDNA.

Authors' analysis steps: Reference gene primer amplification in the assay estimated nucleated cell counts. Sequenced by immunoSEQ multiplex PCR; TCRdb stores in-frame clones only, minus some. Clone size and the V and J calls come from that table; the DNA yielded D and trimming. The table records roughly 200,000 clones, approximately 89% of them present only once. The CDR3 is made up of 20 amino acids. V usage is TRBV21-1 and J usage is TRBJ2-5; whether TRBD2, the table's D call, matches the DNA was not checked. TRBV21-1 constitutes a pseudogene. The TCR was taken from a woman in her thirties with acute or convalescent COVID-19. Sequencing was performed on peripheral blood. DNA for the CDR3: TGTGCCAGCAGCAAACTCCCATGGACTAGCGGGAGCCTATACCAAGAGACCCAGTACTTC. Its protein is CASSKLPWTSGSLYQETQYF.